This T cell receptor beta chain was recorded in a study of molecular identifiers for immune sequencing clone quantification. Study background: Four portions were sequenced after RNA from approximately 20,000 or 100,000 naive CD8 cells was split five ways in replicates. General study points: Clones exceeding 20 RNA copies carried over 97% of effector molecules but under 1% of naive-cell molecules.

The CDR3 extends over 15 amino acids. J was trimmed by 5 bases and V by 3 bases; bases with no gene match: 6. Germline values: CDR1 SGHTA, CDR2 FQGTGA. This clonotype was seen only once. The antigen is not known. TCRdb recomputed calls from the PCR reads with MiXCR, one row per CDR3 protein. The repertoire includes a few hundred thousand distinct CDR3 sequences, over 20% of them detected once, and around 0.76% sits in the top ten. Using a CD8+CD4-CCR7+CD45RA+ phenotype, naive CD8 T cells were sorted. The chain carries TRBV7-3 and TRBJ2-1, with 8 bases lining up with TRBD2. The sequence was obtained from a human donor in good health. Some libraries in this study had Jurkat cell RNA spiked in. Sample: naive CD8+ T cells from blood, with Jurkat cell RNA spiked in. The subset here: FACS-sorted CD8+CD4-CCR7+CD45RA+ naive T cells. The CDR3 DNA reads TGTGCCAGCAGCTTTTTAGCGGGAACCCACAATGAGCAGTTCTTC. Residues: CASSFLAGTHNEQFF.